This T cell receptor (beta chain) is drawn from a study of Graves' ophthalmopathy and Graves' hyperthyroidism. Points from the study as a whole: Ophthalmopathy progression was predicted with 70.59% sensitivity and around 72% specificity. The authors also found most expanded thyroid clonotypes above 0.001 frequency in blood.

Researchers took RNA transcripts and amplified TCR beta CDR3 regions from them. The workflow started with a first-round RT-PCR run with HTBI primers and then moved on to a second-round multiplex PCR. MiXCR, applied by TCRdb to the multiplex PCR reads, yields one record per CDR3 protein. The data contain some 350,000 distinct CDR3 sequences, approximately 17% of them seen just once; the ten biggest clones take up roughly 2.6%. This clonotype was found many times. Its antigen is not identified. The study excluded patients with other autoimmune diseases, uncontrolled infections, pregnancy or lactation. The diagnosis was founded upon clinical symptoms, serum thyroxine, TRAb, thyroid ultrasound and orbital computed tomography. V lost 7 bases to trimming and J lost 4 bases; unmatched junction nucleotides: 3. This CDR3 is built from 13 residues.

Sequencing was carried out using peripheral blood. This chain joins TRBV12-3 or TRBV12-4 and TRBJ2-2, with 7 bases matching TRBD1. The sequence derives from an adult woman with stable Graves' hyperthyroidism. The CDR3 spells CASTRQGTGELFF. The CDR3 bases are TGTGCCAGCACCAGACAGGGCACCGGGGAGCTGTTTTTT.